The clone carrying this T cell receptor (beta chain) was seen repeatedly, ten times or more. What it binds is unknown. The CDR3 is made up of 17 amino acids. V lost 0 bases and J lost 11, with 25 bases in between. CDR1 LGHDT and CDR2 YNNKEL come from the germline V gene (reference sequence). This record belongs to a study of CD8 T cells in ankylosing spondylitis. General study findings and limits: Within peripheral blood, clones linked to disease were CD8+ and relatively rare.

TCRdb passed the 5' RACE reads through MiXCR, listing each CDR3 protein once. The data contain around 330,000 distinct CDR3 sequences, around 10% of them singletons. The J gene is TRBJ1-1, the V gene TRBV3-1, with D unclear. Sequencing was performed on blood, either unsorted or a sorted T cell fraction (not recorded which). This clonotype was obtained from a female donor with ankylosing spondylitis or in good health (not recorded which). The DNA of the CDR3 is TGTGCCAGCAGCCAAGATAGGGCGGCAGCAGAGATCCGTGGCGCTTTCTTT. It is translated as CASSQDRAAAEIRGAFF.